The 12 T cell receptor beta chains listed next were all sequenced from one sample in a study of early T cells in non-severe SARS-CoV-2 infection. TCRdb re-called the 5' RACE reads through MiXCR, storing one row per CDR3 protein. The table records about 100,000 distinct CDR3 sequences, less than 15% of them present only once. The sequenced material came from whole blood. Receptors originate from an adult who was a healthcare worker with PCR-confirmed SARS-CoV-2 infection or an uninfected control (not recorded which).

CDR3 residues: CASKGRFESYEQYF. The CDR3 bases are TGTGCCAGCAAAGGGCGTTTTGAATCCTACGAGCAGTACTTC. The chain links TRBV2 to TRBJ2-7; D call uncertain. In germline, CDR1 is SNHLY, CDR2 FYNNEI. Trimming took off 7 bases at V and 1 base at J, with 14 bases between the two ends. The CDR3 has 14 residues.

This clonotype has ten or more counts. The gene calls are TRBV6-6 and TRBJ2-2, with TRBD1 matching over 8 bases. V lost 7 bases and J lost 4; bases outside the gene matches: 8. The CDR3 loop spans 15 amino acids. CDR1 MNHNY and CDR2 SVGAGI come from the germline V gene (reference sequence). As DNA, the CDR3 is TGTGCCAGCAACCCGGACAGGGCCCCCACCGGGGAGCTGTTTTTT. Encoded protein: CASNPDRAPTGELFF.

This clonotype was picked up a small number of times. The chain uses TRBV12-3 or TRBV12-4 and TRBJ1-4, with D uncertain. The V end was cut by 3 bases, the J end by 1 base, with 6 bases between. This CDR3 is 14 amino acids long. CDR3 sequence (DNA): TGTGCCAGCAGTTTCCAAGAAACTAATGAAAAACTGTTTTTT. It codes for CASSFQETNEKLFF.

V gene TRBV3-1 combines with J gene TRBJ2-4; the D gene is possibly TRBD1 (5 bases). The CDR3 has 12 amino acids. With 1 base removed from V and 11 bases from J, the gap between germline ends came to 9 bases. Germline V gene data show CDR1 as LGHDT and CDR2 as YNNKEL (reference sequence). The CDR3 nucleotides are TGTGCCAGCAGCCAAGTGGGGCCCCTTCAGTACTTC. Translating it yields CASSQVGPLQYF.

The chain employs TRBV11-2 and TRBJ2-1; 11 nucleotides align to TRBD2. CDR3 length: 15 residues. V gave up 6 bases and J gave up 2 bases; unmatched junction bases: 3. Germline V lookup: CDR1 SGHAT, CDR2 FQNNGV. The CDR3 DNA reads as TGTGCCAGCAGTATAGCGGGGGGGCCCTACAATGAGCAGTTCTTC. Residues: CASSIAGGPYNEQFF.

This clonotype was seen many times. V gene TRBV11-2 combines with J gene TRBJ2-1, with TRBD1 as a possible D gene (6 bases). The CDR3 runs 17 residues. Germline V gene data show CDR1 as SGHAT and CDR2 as FQNNGV. Trimming stripped 2 bases from V and 6 bases from J, with 20 bases between. The CDR3: CASSLPSGAWVLNEQFF. The CDR3 nucleotides read TGTGCCAGCAGCTTACCATCAGGGGCGTGGGTCCTCAATGAGCAGTTCTTC.

The chain employs TRBV7-2 and TRBJ2-2; unclear D gene. This CDR3 contains 12 residues. Germline V CDR1 and CDR2: SGHTA, FQGNSA. V lost 5 bases and J lost 8, with 9 bases in between. This chain's CDR3 is CASSRPPGELFF. The CDR3 DNA sequence: TGTGCCAGCAGCCGCCCCCCAGGGGAGCTGTTTTTT.

This clonotype turned up a few times. The rearrangement uses TRBV2 and TRBJ2-3; no clear D gene. The germline V gene encodes CDR1 SNHLY and CDR2 FYNNEI. The CDR3 consists of 12 residues. The germline V and J ends were trimmed by 3 bases and 5 bases, with 6 bases remaining between them. DNA of the CDR3: TGTGCCAGCAGTGACACAGAAGATACGCAGTATTTT. Translation: CASSDTEDTQYF.

In its sample, this clonotype was seen many times. The DNA for the CDR3 is TGCAGTGCTAGACACGAGGTCGTGAGGGGCAATCAGCCCCAGCATTTT. Translation gives CSARHEVVRGNQPQHF. This chain uses TRBV20-1 with TRBJ1-5; D gene ambiguous. Trimming removed 2 bases from V and 2 bases from J, with 16 bases in between. CDR3 length: 16 residues. In germline, CDR1 is DFQATT, CDR2 SNEGSKA (reference sequence).

A few counts support this clonotype. This chain links TRBV9 with TRBJ2-1, with D tentatively TRBD1 (6 bases). The length of the CDR3 is 15 residues. The germline V and J ends were trimmed by 4 bases and 5 bases, with 16 bases remaining between them. Germline V gene sequence: CDR1 SGDLS, CDR2 YYNGEE. CDR3 protein: CASSSQGLSHNEQFF. The DNA of the CDR3 is TGTGCCAGCAGCTCACAGGGTTTGAGCCACAATGAGCAGTTCTTC.

This chain links TRBV6-6 with TRBJ2-4; tentatively, D is TRBD2 (6 bases). The CDR3 runs 14 residues. The V gene lost 5 bases and the J gene lost 3 bases, with 11 bases spanning the gap. Germline CDR1 and CDR2: MNHNY and SVGAGI (reference sequence). CDR3 region: CASSASEIKNIQYF. The CDR3 DNA sequence: TGTGCCAGCAGTGCTAGCGAGATCAAAAACATTCAGTACTTC.

This chain links TRBV29-1 with TRBJ2-1; tentative D call: TRBD2 (6 bases). The CDR3 covers 12 residues. Trimming stripped 8 bases from V and 6 bases from J, with 14 bases between. Germline CDR1 and CDR2: SQVTM and ANQGSEA. The DNA of the CDR3 is TGCAGCTTCAAACGGGGGTCCAATGAGCAGTTCTTC. Translation: CSFKRGSNEQFF.